These 19 T cell receptor beta chains originate from one sample sequenced in a study of shared clonotypes between healthy human individuals. Data came from immunoSEQ multiplex PCR; TCRdb stores just in-frame clones and leaves some out. The data contain 2 million to 2.5 million clones, about 93% of them singletons. Naive CD8 cells comprised CD45RO-negative, CCR7-positively selected cells, excluding terminally differentiated effector memory CD45RA+ cells. Material for sequencing was naive CD8+ T cells from PBMCs. Source of these receptors: a man between 18 and 35 years old in good health. Some clones in this sample may be carry-over from other donors' samples.

The chain combines TRBV9 with TRBJ2-1, with 13 positions matching TRBD2. Germline trimming cut 4 bases from V and 6 bases from J; bases unmatched to any gene: 1. Per germline, CDR1 SGDLS and CDR2 YYNGEE. This CDR3 comprises 14 residues. CDR3: CASSRTSGSNEQFF. Here the CDR3 DNA reads TGTGCCAGCAGCCGGACTAGCGGGAGCAATGAGCAGTTCTTC.

The chain recombines TRBV9 with TRBJ2-3; D might be TRBD2 (7 bases). This CDR3 has 15 residues. Germline assignment: CDR1 SGDLS and CDR2 YYNGEE. V was pared by 6 bases and J by 0 bases, with 14 bases between. The CDR3 DNA follows: TGTGCCAGCACCAAGGGGGGGACTAGCACAGATACGCAGTATTTT. Encoded protein: CASTKGGTSTDTQYF.

The chain carries TRBV30 and TRBJ1-3; D call uncertain. The germline V gene has CDR1 GTSNPN and CDR2 SVGIG (reference sequence). The CDR3 totals 11 residues. Trimming took 3 bases from V and 3 from J, leaving 3 bases between them. The CDR3 here is CAWRLGNTIYF. The CDR3 nucleotides are TGTGCCTGGAGACTTGGAAACACCATATATTTT. Variable domain in full (rest from reference TRBV30 and TRBJ1-3): SQTIHQWPATLVQPVGSPLSLECTVEGTSNPNLYWYRQAAGRGLQLLFYSVGIGQISSEVPQNLSASRPQDRQFILSSKKLLLSDSGFYLCAWRLGNTIYFGEGSWLTVV.

The gene calls are TRBV4-3 and TRBJ1-1; D is possibly TRBD1 (6 bases). Germline-derived CDR1 and CDR2 are LGHNA and YSLEER. This CDR3 spans 15 amino acids. V lost 2 bases and J 10 bases, leaving 20 bases between the germline ends. The CDR3 sequence is CASSQSKGGVYRAFF. CDR3 DNA sequence: TGCGCCAGCAGCCAATCTAAGGGGGGGGTCTACAGAGCTTTCTTT.

The J gene is TRBJ2-4, the V gene TRBV9; TRBD1 matches 7 bases. Germline V gene lookup returns CDR1 SGDLS and CDR2 YYNGEE. V was clipped by 4 bases and J by 4 bases; unmatched bases: 5. The CDR3 extends over 14 amino acids. The CDR3 coding sequence is TGTGCCAGCAGCCCCTGGACAGGAAAAAACATTCAGTACTTC. Translation gives CASSPWTGKNIQYF.

The rearrangement joins TRBV7-9 to TRBJ2-1, with D unresolved. Trimming took off 5 bases at V and 8 bases at J, with 19 bases between the two ends. From germline, CDR1 is SEHNR and CDR2 FQNEAQ (reference sequence). This CDR3 is built from 15 residues. In DNA form, the CDR3 reads TGTGCCAGCAGCCCAGCCAGGTCCGGAAGAGATGAGCAGTTCTTC. Its translation is CASSPARSGRDEQFF.

The chain employs TRBV5-8 and TRBJ1-1; TRBD1 aligns across 7 bases. CDR3 size: 12 residues. Unmatched junction bases numbered 0, after V lost 2 bases and J lost 5 bases. CDR1 is SGHTS and CDR2 is YDEGEE in the germline V gene. The CDR3 loop reads CASSLQGTEAFF. The CDR3 DNA sequence: TGTGCCAGCAGCTTACAGGGGACTGAAGCTTTCTTT.

This sequence joins TRBV29-1 and TRBJ2-5; TRBD1 is a possible D gene (7 bases). V was cut by 4 bases and J by 7 bases, with 10 bases left in between. This CDR3 has 11 amino acids. Germline loops: CDR1 SQVTM, CDR2 ANQGSEA. CDR3 sequence: CSVGQGGTQYF. The DNA of the CDR3 is TGCAGCGTTGGCCAGGGGGGGACCCAGTACTTC.

The J gene is TRBJ1-2, the V gene TRBV27; D is uncertain. The germline CDR1 and CDR2 sequences are MNHEY and SMNVEV (reference sequence). The CDR3 totals 12 residues. V was cut by 10 bases and J by 2 bases, with 11 bases left in between. The CDR3 DNA follows: TGTGCCACCCCCGCGAGGAACTATGGCTACACCTTC. Translated: CATPARNYGYTF.

The genes are TRBV5-1 and TRBJ2-7; 9 bases are shared with TRBD2. Germline loops: CDR1 SGHRS, CDR2 YFSETQ. This CDR3 spans 16 amino acids. The V and J ends lost 0 bases and 3 bases, in that order; junction bases with no gene match: 7. CDR3 sequence (DNA): TGCGCCAGCAGCTTGGGACTAGCGGTTGGGGGCTACGAGCAGTACTTC. This gives the protein CASSLGLAVGGYEQYF.

V and J are TRBV27 and TRBJ1-2, with 9 bases that match TRBD1. CDR1 and CDR2 from the germline V gene are MNHEY and SMNVEV (reference sequence). The J segment lost 8 bases and the V segment lost 5 bases, leaving 12 bases of the junction unmatched. This CDR3 comprises 15 residues. The CDR3 spells CASSPTPTGGDGYTF. As DNA, the CDR3 is TGTGCCAGCAGTCCGACCCCTACAGGGGGCGACGGCTACACCTTC.

This chain links TRBV28 with TRBJ2-7; 9 bases are shared with TRBD1. With 7 bases clipped from V and 3 bases from J, the junction kept 10 bases outside the gene matches. The germline V gene has CDR1 MDHEN and CDR2 SYDVKM. The CDR3 has 15 residues. In nucleotides, the CDR3 is TGTGCCAGCAACTCCCTTAGGACAGGGGTCTACGAGCAGTACTTC. Its protein is CASNSLRTGVYEQYF.

The rearrangement uses TRBV7-9 and TRBJ2-4, with 9 positions matching TRBD2. J gave up 5 bases and V 4 bases, and 9 bases lay outside the gene matches. Germline V gives CDR1 SEHNR, CDR2 FQNEAQ (reference sequence). The CDR3 loop spans 16 amino acids. The CDR3 coding sequence is TGTGCCAGCAGCTCAGCGGGAGTAGCGGGAGAAAACATTCAGTACTTC. Amino acids: CASSSAGVAGENIQYF.

This clone was observed a few times. The J gene is TRBJ2-2, the V gene TRBV25-1; 12 nucleotides line up with TRBD2. This CDR3 comprises 16 residues. From germline, CDR1 is MGHDK and CDR2 SYGVNS. After removal of 4 bases from V and 1 base from J, the junction contained 1 base not matched to a gene. The CDR3 loop is CASSGGLAGNTGELFF. CDR3 nucleotides: TGTGCCAGCAGTGGGGGACTAGCGGGGAACACCGGGGAGCTGTTTTTT.

A note on this clone: This sample also contains other DNA sequences that code for the same CDR3. CDR3 sequence: CASSDPTDTQYF. CDR3 nucleotide sequence: TGTGCCAGCAGCGACCCGACAGATACGCAGTATTTT. V is TRBV28 and J is TRBJ2-3, with D unclear. V dropped 6 bases and J dropped 3 bases, with 7 bases sitting between them. The germline V gene has CDR1 MDHEN and CDR2 SYDVKM. This CDR3 is built from 12 residues. The complete variable domain, with remaining parts taken from reference TRBV28 and TRBJ2-3, reads DVKVTQSSRYLVKRTGEKVFLECVQDMDHENMFWYRQDPGLGLRLIYFSYDVKMKEKGDIPEGYSVSREKKERFSLILESASTNQTSMYLCASSDPTDTQYFGPGTRLTVL.

The CDR3 loop reads CASSLESRANTEAFF. The CDR3 DNA reads as TGTGCCAGCAGCTTGGAGTCGAGGGCTAACACTGAAGCTTTCTTT. The chain couples TRBV5-6 to TRBJ1-1; D gene unclear. The CDR3 spans 15 residues. Germline V lookup: CDR1 SGHDT, CDR2 YYEEEE. Trimming took off 0 bases at V and 2 bases at J, with 11 bases between the two ends.

The J gene is TRBJ1-3, the V gene TRBV5-6; D possibly corresponds to TRBD1 (6 bases). There are 19 residues in the CDR3. Germline CDR1 reads SGHDT; CDR2 reads YYEEEE. The V end lost 4 bases, the J end lost 0 bases, and 23 bases lay between the germline ends. Written as DNA, the CDR3 is TGTGCCAGCAGCCCGAGGACAGTTTTCGACGCTGACTCTGGAAACACCATATATTTT. This encodes CASSPRTVFDADSGNTIYF.

The chain combines TRBV27 with TRBJ2-7; D unresolved. The CDR3 is made up of 13 amino acids. CDR1 and CDR2 (germline): MNHEY, SMNVEV (reference sequence). Trimming pared 3 bases from V and 2 bases from J, leaving 8 bases between. The CDR3 region is CASSFRLAYEQYF. DNA for the CDR3: TGTGCCAGCAGTTTTCGGCTTGCCTACGAGCAGTACTTC.

The V gene is TRBV6-5, the J gene TRBJ2-1; 7 nucleotides line up with TRBD2. Germline CDR1 reads MNHEY; CDR2 reads SVGAGI. V dropped 8 bases and J dropped 5; count of bases not matched to a gene: 6. The CDR3 extends over 13 amino acids. CDR3 coding DNA: TGTGCCAGCGAACCGGGAGGTAACAATGAGCAGTTCTTC. This gives the protein CASEPGGNNEQFF.